What follows is one TCR beta chain and its context. Its antigen remains unknown. Addition of UMIs with a 6-nucleotide sample barcode was achieved by template switching. TCRalpha and TCRbeta cDNA went through two nested PCRs of approximately 16 and 10 cycles. TCRdb re-called the 5' RACE reads and gives one entry per CDR3 protein, without DNA. The data include roughly 200,000 distinct CDR3 sequences; the top ten clones carry less than 2%. These data belong to a study of monozygotic twins with inflammatory bowel disease. Study results and limitations: Among the T cells, different subtypes could not be distinguished. IBD patients shared fewer clonotypes with others than healthy twins, especially with disease activity.

The sequencing sample was made of blood. The TCR originated in a human donor with ulcerative colitis or Crohn's disease, or a healthy co-twin of an affected twin (not recorded which).

This chain's CDR3 is CASRLGADYEQYF. The chain is built from TRBV10-3 and TRBJ2-7; TCRdb's D call, TRBD1, is unchecked because there is no DNA. The CDR3 has 13 amino acids. Germline loops: CDR1 ENHRY, CDR2 SYGVKD.